The 25 T cell receptor beta chains in this list originate from one sample, sequenced in a study of tumor-infiltrating lymphocytes in primary liver carcinoma. With a constant-region primer, TCR beta cDNA was made from 450 to 650 ng of total RNA. Researchers made the TCR beta libraries by running three nested multiplex PCR rounds with slightly modified ARM-PCR. Researchers ran the first two PCR rounds for roughly 11 cycles each with TRBV1-TRBV30 forward primers and a C-beta reverse primer. From the multiplex PCR reads, TCRdb called clonotypes with MiXCR, one entry per CDR3 protein. The data show 90,000 to 140,000 distinct CDR3 sequences, around 83% seen once. The study co-extracted DNA and RNA from 20-30 mg of unsorted bulk tissue. Sequenced material: liver tumor tissue from sampling region 3. Noted subset: tumor region T3, left-lateral pole. The receptors originated from a man in his forties with primary liver carcinoma and hepatitis B virus infection.

Worth noting for this clonotype: One junction end disagrees with the germline gene, perhaps due to a read error. The gene calls are TRBV4-1 and TRBJ2-3; TRBD2 matches at 9 bases. CDR3 length equals 15 residues. Germline CDR1 MGHRA, CDR2 YSYEKL. The CDR3 here is CARSETSGTPDTQFF. The CDR3, as DNA: TGCGCCAGGAGCGAGACTAGCGGTACGCCAGATACGCAGTTTTTT.

This clonotype was picked up a small number of times. The rearrangement uses TRBV6-2 or TRBV6-3 and TRBJ2-5, with 7 bases aligning to TRBD1. CDR1 is MNHEY, CDR2 SVGEGT, per germline. The CDR3 is made up of 15 amino acids. Trimming removed 5 bases from V and 11 bases from J; junction bases left unmatched: 17. The CDR3, as DNA: TGTGCCAGCAGTGCCCCGACAGGGACCCAAGGGATTCAGTACTTC. Protein sequence: CASSAPTGTQGIQYF.

In the case of this clonotype: The junction departs from germline at one end; a sequencing error may be responsible. The V gene is TRBV4-3, the J gene TRBJ1-5, with a tentative D call TRBD1 (6 bases). The V gene's germline CDR1 is LGHNA and CDR2 YSLEER. The CDR3 has 15 residues. The chain's CDR3 is CAGSQDQEGGKPQHF. CDR3 coding DNA: TGCGCCGGCAGCCAAGATCAGGAAGGGGGAAAGCCCCAACATTTT.

Details on this clonotype: One end of the junction is discordant with germline, which a read error may explain. The chain recombines TRBV11-2 with TRBJ2-5; TRBD2 aligns across 7 bases. The CDR3 extends over 18 amino acids. Germline V gives CDR1 SGHAT, CDR2 FQNNGV. This chain's CDR3 is CDSSPSSIQDTGRETQYF. The CDR3 DNA is TGTGACAGCAGCCCTAGCTCAATCCAGGATACTGGGCGGGAGACCCAATACTTC.

Concerning this clonotype itself: Germline and junction disagree at one end, which may indicate a read error. The chain uses TRBV6-5 and TRBJ2-3; TRBD2 agrees at 9 bases. The CDR3 covers 17 residues. From germline, CDR1 is MNHEY and CDR2 SVGAGI. CDR3 coding DNA: TGTGCCATCAGTTCAATCCCCCTAAGCGGGGGGCCAGATACGCAGTATTTT. This encodes CAISSIPLSGGPDTQYF.

About this clonotype itself: One end of the junction is discordant with germline, which a read error may explain. The J gene is TRBJ2-2, the V gene TRBV5-6; tentative D call: TRBD1 (6 bases). The CDR3 length is 15 residues. Germline V gene data show CDR1 as SGHDT and CDR2 as YYEEEE. The CDR3 region is CASSWGHTNTGELFF. CDR3 in DNA: TGTGCTAGCAGCTGGGGGCACACGAACACCGGGGAGCTGTTTTTT.

Comments on this clonotype: The junction does not match germline at one end; this may be a read error. This sequence joins TRBV14 and TRBJ2-1; 8 bases align to TRBD2. The V gene's germline CDR1 is SGHDN and CDR2 FVKESK. The CDR3 is 16 residues long. The chain's CDR3 is CASSTIAGWVNNEQFF. Written as DNA, the CDR3 is TGTGCCAGCAGTACCATAGCGGGATGGGTAAACAATGAGCAATTCTTC.

Comment on this clonotype: Lacking the conserved final phenylalanine or tryptophan, this CDR3 likely reflects a read error. The DNA is left out, because the CDR3 cannot be placed on it with certainty; the CDR3 is given as TCRdb lists it. Here the CDR3 reads CALSGGRAYEEYY. The chain employs TRBV30 and TRBJ2-7; the table's D call, TRBD1, has no DNA check behind it. Germline V lookup: CDR1 GTSNPN, CDR2 SVGIG (reference sequence). The CDR3 length is 13 residues, termini included.

This clonotype was detected only a few times. With a much larger clone just one base away, this may be a read error. This rearrangement joins TRBV28 to TRBJ1-5; D gene ambiguous. Germline V lookup: CDR1 MDHEN, CDR2 SYDVKM. The CDR3 runs 15 residues. The CDR3 loop is CASSTGSWGNQPKHF. CDR3 bases: TGTGCCAGCAGCACCGGCAGTTGGGGAAATCAGCCCAAGCATTTT.

The count of this clonotype is one. One end of the junction does not line up with germline, which may come from a read error. V usage is TRBV6-1 and J usage is TRBJ1-1; D is possibly TRBD1 (6 bases). Germline CDR1 is MNHNS and CDR2 is SASEGT. This CDR3 is built from 15 residues. CDR3 sequence reads: CASRRDNGMNAESFF. The CDR3 nucleotides are TGTGCCAGCAGACGGGACAACGGAATGAACGCTGAATCTTTCTTT.

J is TRBJ2-7 and V is TRBV12-3 or TRBV12-4, with D perhaps TRBD1 (7 bases). Trimming took off 6 bases at V and 3 bases at J, with 15 bases between the two ends. The CDR3 length is 14 residues. The CDR3 DNA reads as TGTGCCAGCAGCAAGGGGGGACAGTTCTACGAGCAGTACTTC. Amino acids: CASSKGGQFYEQYF.

Only a few counts were recorded for this clonotype. An end of the junction does not agree with germline; a read error may underlie this. V and J are TRBV2 and TRBJ2-3, with unresolved D. Per the germline V gene, CDR1 is SNHLY and CDR2 is FYNNEI. This CDR3 comprises 12 residues. CDR3: CASSPLEDTQCF. CDR3 sequence (DNA): TGTGCCAGCAGTCCCCTAGAAGATACGCAGTGTTTT.

Turning to this clonotype: One junction end disagrees with the germline gene, perhaps due to a read error. The gene calls are TRBV6-5 and TRBJ2-1; 8 bases fit TRBD1. Looked up from germline, CDR1 is MNHEY and CDR2 is SVGAGI. There are 14 residues in the CDR3. CDR3 nucleotide sequence: TGTGCCAACAGTGAGGACAGGGTAGTCAATGAGCAATTCTTC. Its translation: CANSEDRVVNEQFF.

A note on this clonotype: A much larger clone differs by one base, so this may be a read error. The chain employs TRBV28 and TRBJ2-3; 7 nucleotides line up with TRBD2. Trimming at V came to 4 bases and at J to 2 bases, leaving 9 bases not matched to a gene. CDR3 length: 16 amino acids. Germline values: CDR1 MDHEN, CDR2 SYDVKM. The CDR3 nucleotides read TGTGCCAGCAGTTCTGGGTGGCGGGGGATCACAGATACGCAGTATTTT. Amino acids: CASSSGWRGITDTQYF.

Of note for this clonotype: The junction departs from germline at one end; a sequencing error may be responsible. The chain has TRBV6-2 or TRBV6-3 and TRBJ2-5, with TRBD2 matching over 7 bases. CDR3 length: 15 amino acids. CDR1 and CDR2 (germline): MNHEY, SVGEGT. CDR3 in amino acids: CVSNWIGGSGETKYF. CDR3 coding DNA: TGTGTCAGCAATTGGATTGGCGGGAGTGGAGAGACCAAGTACTTC.

A note on this clonotype: Just one base apart from a much larger clone, this may be a read error. The J gene is TRBJ1-5, the V gene TRBV20-1, with D unclear. Trimming removed 2 bases from V and 0 bases from J, with 11 bases in between. The germline V gene has CDR1 DFQATT and CDR2 SNEGSKA (reference sequence). The CDR3 runs 15 residues. The CDR3 coding sequence is TGCAGTGCTAGAAACCACGGAGATAGCAATCAGCCCCAGCATTTT. Protein: CSARNHGDSNQPQHF.

V and J are TRBV6-1 and TRBJ2-4; no definite D call. This CDR3 contains 14 residues. Per the germline V gene, CDR1 is MNHNS and CDR2 is SASEGT. The V end was cut by 2 bases, the J end by 11 bases, with 16 bases between. Written as DNA, the CDR3 is TGTGCCAGCAGTGAAATCACCATTGTAAATTTTCAGTACTTC. This codes for CASSEITIVNFQYF.

About this clonotype: Its ends do not fully match the called genes, so a read error is possible. The chain couples TRBV6-2 or TRBV6-3 to TRBJ2-7, with TRBD2 matching over 10 bases. This CDR3 is 15 amino acids long. Germline V gives CDR1 MNHEY, CDR2 SVGEGT. CDR3 protein: CACSTSGRGVEWQCF. CDR3 DNA sequence: TGTGCCTGCAGTACGAGCGGGAGGGGGGTGGAGTGGCAGTGCTTC.

For this clonotype: Compared with germline, one end of the junction differs, possibly owing to a read error. The V and J genes are TRBV4-3 and TRBJ1-4, with TRBD1 identical over 7 bases. Germline V gene data show CDR1 as LGHNA and CDR2 as YSLEER. The length of the CDR3 is 14 residues. The CDR3 DNA sequence: TGCGCCAACAGCCGCGGGCAGGGGGAAGAAAAACTGTTTTTT. This gives the protein CANSRGQGEEKLFF.

Of note for this clonotype: The CDR3 end shows no conserved phenylalanine or tryptophan, and so a read error is likely. V is TRBV11-1 and J is TRBJ1-6; weak D call: TRBD1 (5 bases). V lost 10 bases to trimming and J lost 9 bases, with 16 bases between them. Germline lookup yields CDR1 SGHAT and CDR2 FQDESV (reference sequence). CDR3 length: 13 amino acids. The chain's CDR3 is CAMSRTLVSPLHL. DNA of the CDR3: TGTGCCATGAGCCGGACACTGGTTTCACCCCTCCACTTA.

A note on this clonotype: At one end, the junction sequence differs from germline, possibly due to a read error. The chain links TRBV11-2 to TRBJ2-7; unclear D gene. With the DNA end fitting TRBJ2-1 better, the J assignment may be wrong. The CDR3 runs 13 residues. Germline V gene sequence: CDR1 SGHAT, CDR2 FQNNGV. The CDR3 loop reads CACSFGLLYEQFF. The DNA of the CDR3 is TGTGCCTGCAGTTTTGGCCTGCTCTACGAGCAGTTCTTC.

For this clonotype: The junction differs from germline at one of its ends, possibly a read error. The chain links TRBV7-2 to TRBJ2-3; D is unresolved. In germline, CDR1 is SGHTA, CDR2 FQGNSA. CDR3 length: 13 amino acids. The CDR3 is CASSRWTTYTQYF. As DNA, the CDR3 is TGTGCCAGCAGCCGGTGGACCACATATACGCAGTATTTT.

Regarding this clonotype: An end of the junction differs from the germline gene, which may be a read error. This chain joins TRBV6-2 or TRBV6-3 and TRBJ1-2; tentative D call: TRBD1 (6 bases). The CDR3 has 16 residues. Germline V CDR1 and CDR2: MNHEY, SVGEGT. The CDR3 DNA reads as TGTGCCAGCAGTTACTTCCCGGACAGTCTTCAATTAGGCTACACTTTC. This gives the protein CASSYFPDSLQLGYTF.

The gene calls are TRBV6-1 and TRBJ2-2; D perhaps matches TRBD2 (5 bases). This CDR3 has 16 amino acids. V was clipped by 11 bases and J by 6 bases, with 25 bases between them. Germline lookup yields CDR1 MNHNS and CDR2 SASEGT. DNA for the CDR3: TGTGCCTGCTGTGAAGTCCCCACTAGTTTACCCGGGGAGCTGTTTTTT. Translated: CACCEVPTSLPGELFF.

Concerning this clonotype: One junction end does not reproduce the germline sequence, and a read error may be involved. The rearrangement uses TRBV5-6 and TRBJ2-1; possible D gene TRBD2, 6 bases. The germline V gene encodes CDR1 SGHDT and CDR2 YYEEEE. The CDR3 sequence is 16 residues long. The CDR3 region has the DNA TGTGCCAACAGCTTGGTTACGGGAGCTGGGGGCAATGAGCAGTTCTTC. Encoded protein: CANSLVTGAGGNEQFF.